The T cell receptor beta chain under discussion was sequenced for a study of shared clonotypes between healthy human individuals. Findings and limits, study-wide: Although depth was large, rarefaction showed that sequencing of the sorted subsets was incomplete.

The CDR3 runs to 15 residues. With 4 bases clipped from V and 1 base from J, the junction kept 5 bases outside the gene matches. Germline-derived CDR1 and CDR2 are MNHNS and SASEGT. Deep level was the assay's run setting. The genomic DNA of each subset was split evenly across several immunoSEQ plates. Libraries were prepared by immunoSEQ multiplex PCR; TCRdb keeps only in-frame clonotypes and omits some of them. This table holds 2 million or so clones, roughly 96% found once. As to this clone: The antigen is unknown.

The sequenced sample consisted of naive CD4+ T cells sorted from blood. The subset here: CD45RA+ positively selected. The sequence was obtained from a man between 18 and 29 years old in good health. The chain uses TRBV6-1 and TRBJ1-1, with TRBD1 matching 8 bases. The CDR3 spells CASSVQGETNTEAFF. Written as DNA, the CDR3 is TGTGCCAGCAGTGTACAGGGGGAAACGAACACTGAAGCTTTCTTT.